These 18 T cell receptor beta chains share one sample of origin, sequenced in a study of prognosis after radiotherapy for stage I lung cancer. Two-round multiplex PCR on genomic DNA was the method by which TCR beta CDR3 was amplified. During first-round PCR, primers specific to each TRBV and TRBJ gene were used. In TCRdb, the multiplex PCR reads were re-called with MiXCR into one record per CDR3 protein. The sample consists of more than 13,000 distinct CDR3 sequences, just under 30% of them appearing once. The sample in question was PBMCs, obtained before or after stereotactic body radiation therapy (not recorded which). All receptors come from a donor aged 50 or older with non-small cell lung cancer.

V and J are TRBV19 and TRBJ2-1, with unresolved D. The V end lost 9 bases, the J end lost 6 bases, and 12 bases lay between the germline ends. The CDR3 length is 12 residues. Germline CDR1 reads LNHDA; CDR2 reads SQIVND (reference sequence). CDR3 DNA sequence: TGTGCCAGCACTTGTACTGCCAATGAGCAGTTCTTC. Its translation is CASTCTANEQFF.

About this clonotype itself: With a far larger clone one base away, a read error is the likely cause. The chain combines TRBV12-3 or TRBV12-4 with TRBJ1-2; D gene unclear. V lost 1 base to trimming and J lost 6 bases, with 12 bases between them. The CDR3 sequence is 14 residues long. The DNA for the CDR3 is TGTGCCAGCAGTTTAGACGGGGTGTTGGATGGCTACACCTTC. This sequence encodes CASSLDGVLDGYTF.

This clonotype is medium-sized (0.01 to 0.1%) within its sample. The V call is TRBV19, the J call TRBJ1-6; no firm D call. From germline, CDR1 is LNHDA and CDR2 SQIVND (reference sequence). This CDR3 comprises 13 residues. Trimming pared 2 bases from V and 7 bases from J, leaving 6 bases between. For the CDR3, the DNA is TGTGCCAGTAGTATAACAGAGAATTCACCCCTCCACTTT. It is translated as CASSITENSPLHF.

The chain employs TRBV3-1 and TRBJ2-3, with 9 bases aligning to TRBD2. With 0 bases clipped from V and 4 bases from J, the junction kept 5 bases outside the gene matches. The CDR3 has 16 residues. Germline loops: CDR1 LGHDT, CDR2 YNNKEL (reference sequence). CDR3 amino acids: CASSQEISGSPDTQYF. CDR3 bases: TGTGCCAGCAGCCAAGAGATTAGCGGGAGTCCAGATACGCAGTATTTT.

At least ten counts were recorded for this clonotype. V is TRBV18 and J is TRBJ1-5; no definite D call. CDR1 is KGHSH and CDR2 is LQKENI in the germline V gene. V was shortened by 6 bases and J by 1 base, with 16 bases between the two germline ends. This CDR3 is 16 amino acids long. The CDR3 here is CASSPEFGVSNQPQHF. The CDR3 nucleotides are TGTGCCAGCTCTCCGGAGTTTGGGGTGAGCAATCAGCCCCAGCATTTT.

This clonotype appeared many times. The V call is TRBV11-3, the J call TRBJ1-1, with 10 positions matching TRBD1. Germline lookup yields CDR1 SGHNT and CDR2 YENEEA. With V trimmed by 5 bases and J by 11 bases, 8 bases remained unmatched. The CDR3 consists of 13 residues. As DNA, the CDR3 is TGTGCCAGCAGCCTCGGGACAGGGGCCAACGCTTTCTTT. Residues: CASSLGTGANAFF. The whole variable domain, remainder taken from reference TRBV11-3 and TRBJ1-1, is EAGVVQSPRYKIIEKKQPVAFWCNPISGHNTLYWYLQNLGQGPELLIRYENEEAVDDSQLPKDRFSAERLKGVDSTLKIQPAELGDSAVYLCASSLGTGANAFFGQGTRLTVV.

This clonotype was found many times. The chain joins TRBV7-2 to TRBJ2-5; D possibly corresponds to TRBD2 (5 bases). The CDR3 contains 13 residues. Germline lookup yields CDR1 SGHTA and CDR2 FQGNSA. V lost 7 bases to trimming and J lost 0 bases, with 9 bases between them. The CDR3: CASTRGYQETQYF. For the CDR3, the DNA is TGTGCCAGCACCCGCGGGTACCAAGAGACCCAGTACTTC.

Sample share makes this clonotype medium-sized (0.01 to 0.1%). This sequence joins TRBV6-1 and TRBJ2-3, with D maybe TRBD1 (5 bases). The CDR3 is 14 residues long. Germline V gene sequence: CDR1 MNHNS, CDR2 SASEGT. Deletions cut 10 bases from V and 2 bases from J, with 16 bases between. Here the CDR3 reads CATASGQYTDTQYF. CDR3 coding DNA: TGTGCCACCGCTTCCGGACAATACACAGATACGCAGTATTTT.

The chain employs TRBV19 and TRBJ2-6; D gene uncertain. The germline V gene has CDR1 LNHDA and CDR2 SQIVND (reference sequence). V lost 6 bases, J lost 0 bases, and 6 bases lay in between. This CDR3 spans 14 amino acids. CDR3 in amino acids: CASREDSGANVLTF. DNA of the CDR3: TGTGCCAGTAGAGAAGACTCTGGGGCCAACGTCCTGACTTTC.

Written as DNA, the CDR3 is TGTGCCAGCACCCCCGTGTGGGGGTGGGAGACCCAGTACTTC. It yields the protein CASTPVWGWETQYF. The rearrangement links TRBV28 to TRBJ2-5; D is possibly TRBD1 or TRBD2 (5 bases each). Trimming took 7 bases from V and 5 from J, leaving 17 bases between them. The CDR3 runs to 14 residues. From germline, CDR1 is MDHEN and CDR2 SYDVKM.

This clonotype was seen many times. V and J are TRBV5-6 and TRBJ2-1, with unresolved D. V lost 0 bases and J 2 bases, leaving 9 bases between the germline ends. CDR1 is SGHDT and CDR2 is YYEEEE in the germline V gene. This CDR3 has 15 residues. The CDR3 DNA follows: TGTGCCAGCAGCTTGGTGGCGGACGCCTACAATGAGCAGTTCTTC. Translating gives CASSLVADAYNEQFF. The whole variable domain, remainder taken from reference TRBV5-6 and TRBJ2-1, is DAGVTQSPTHLIKTRGQQVTLRCSPKSGHDTVSWYQQALGQGPQFIFQYYEEEERQRGNFPDRFSGHQFPNYSSELNVNALLLGDSALYLCASSLVADAYNEQFFGPGTRLTVL.

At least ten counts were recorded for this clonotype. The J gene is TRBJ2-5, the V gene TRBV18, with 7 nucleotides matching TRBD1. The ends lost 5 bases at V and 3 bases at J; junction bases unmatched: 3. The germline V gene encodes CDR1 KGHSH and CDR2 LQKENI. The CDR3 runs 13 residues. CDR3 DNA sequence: TGTGCCAGCTCAGCTGGGACAGAAGAGACCCAGTACTTC. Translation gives CASSAGTEETQYF.

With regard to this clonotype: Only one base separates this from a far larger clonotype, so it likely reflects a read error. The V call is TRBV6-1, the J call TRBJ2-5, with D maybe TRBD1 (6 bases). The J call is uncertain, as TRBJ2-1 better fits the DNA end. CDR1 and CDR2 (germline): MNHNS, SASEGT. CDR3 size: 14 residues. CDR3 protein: CASSLVGSRGKQFF. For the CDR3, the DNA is TGTGCCAGCAGCCTGGTGGGGTCGAGGGGGAAGCAGTTCTTC.

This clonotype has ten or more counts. CDR3 sequence (DNA): TGTGCCAGCAGCCGCTCCTCCGGGACAGGGCGTGAAAAACTGTTTTTT. It translates to CASSRSSGTGREKLFF. The chain carries TRBV6-1 and TRBJ1-4; 9 bases match TRBD1. Germline CDR1 is MNHNS and CDR2 is SASEGT. This CDR3 comprises 16 residues. V dropped 6 bases and J dropped 7; count of bases not matched to a gene: 12.

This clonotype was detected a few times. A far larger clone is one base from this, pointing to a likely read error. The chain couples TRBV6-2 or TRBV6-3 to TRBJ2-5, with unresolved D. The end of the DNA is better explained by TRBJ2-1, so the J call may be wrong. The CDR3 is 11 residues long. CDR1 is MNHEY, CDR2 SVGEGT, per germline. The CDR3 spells CANSYSYEQFF. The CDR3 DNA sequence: TGTGCCAACAGTTACTCTTATGAGCAGTTCTTC.

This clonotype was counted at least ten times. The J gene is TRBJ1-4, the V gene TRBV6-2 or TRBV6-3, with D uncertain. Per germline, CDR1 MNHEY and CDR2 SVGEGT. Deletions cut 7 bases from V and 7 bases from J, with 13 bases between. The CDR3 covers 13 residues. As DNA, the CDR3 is TGTGCCAGCAATAGGATTTATAGTGAAAAACTGTTTTTT. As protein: CASNRIYSEKLFF.

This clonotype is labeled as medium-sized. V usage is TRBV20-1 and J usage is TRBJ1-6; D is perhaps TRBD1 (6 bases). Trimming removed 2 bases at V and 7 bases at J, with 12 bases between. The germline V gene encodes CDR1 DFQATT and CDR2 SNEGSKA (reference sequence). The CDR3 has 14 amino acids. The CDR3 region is CSARIQGRNSPLHF. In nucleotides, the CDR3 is TGCAGTGCTAGAATACAGGGCCGAAATTCACCCCTCCACTTT.

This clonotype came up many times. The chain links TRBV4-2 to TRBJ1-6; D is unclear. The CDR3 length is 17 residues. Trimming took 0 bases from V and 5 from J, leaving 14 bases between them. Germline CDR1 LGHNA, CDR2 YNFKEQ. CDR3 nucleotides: TGTGCCAGCAGCCAAGATCCAGGACCCGGAAATAATTCACCCCTCCACTTT. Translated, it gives CASSQDPGPGNNSPLHF.